This is a list of T cell receptor beta chains from one sample in a study of T-cell memory formation after mild COVID-19. MiXCR, run by TCRdb on the 5' RACE reads, gives a single entry per CDR3 protein. The sample holds over 150,000 distinct CDR3 sequences; roughly 13% are singletons and the top ten take 2.5% to 3.5%. The sequencing input was PBMCs or a T cell subset sorted from them (not recorded which). The source of these receptors is a man younger than 30 who had mild COVID-19 (a few samples of this study predate the infection). Cell type and time point are not known. CDR3s leave out the opening cysteine and the closing phenylalanine or tryptophan. Only part of the rows carry a size: once, few, many, or a class if the clone is expanded.

J gene,V gene,clone size,CDR3 protein
TRBJ1-1,TRBV5-1,many,ASSPSGRSETEAF
TRBJ2-2,TRBV11-2,few,ASSLGGRELF
TRBJ2-6,TRBV12-3/TRBV12-4,NA,ASSQLGANVLT
TRBJ1-2,TRBV9,NA,ASSVASTGSENYGYT
TRBJ1-1,TRBV4-1,NA,ASSQGQGLKNTEAF
TRBJ1-2,TRBV3-1,NA,ASSSSQGAYGYT
TRBJ2-6,TRBV7-2,few,ASSLGAGLSSGANVLT
TRBJ1-5,TRBV7-9,few,ASRRSLDQPQH
TRBJ2-7,TRBV6-1,few,ASSAVGRPGEQY
TRBJ1-6,TRBV12-3/TRBV12-4,NA,ASSRAQGGSPLH
TRBJ1-2,TRBV12-3/TRBV12-4,few,ASSLVVGNGYT